These 24 T cell receptor beta chains were all obtained from the same sample, sequenced in a study of resident and recirculating memory T cells in vitiligo. Repertoires were generated with immunoSEQ multiplex PCR, while TCRdb's copy carries only in-frame clones and drops some. The sample gives around 38,000 clones, about 93% of which show up once; 4.5% is in the top ten. Sequenced material: blood. These receptors were taken from a male donor with vitiligo.

This clone was found a few times. CDR3 in amino acids: CASINRWRTEAFF. CDR3 in DNA: TGTGCCAGCATCAACCGGTGGAGGACTGAAGCTTTCTTT. The genes are TRBV5-6 and TRBJ1-1; D uncertain. Germline CDR1 reads SGHDT; CDR2 reads YYEEEE. V was clipped by 6 bases and J by 5 bases, with 14 bases between them. The CDR3 is made up of 13 amino acids.

This rearrangement joins TRBV6-5 to TRBJ1-1, with a weak D call TRBD1 (5 bases). Trimming took 5 bases from V and 0 from J, leaving 7 bases between them. Germline V lookup: CDR1 MNHEY, CDR2 SVGAGI. The CDR3 totals 13 residues. CDR3 sequence reads: CASSKGMNTEAFF. CDR3 coding DNA: TGTGCCAGCAGTAAGGGGATGAACACTGAAGCTTTCTTT.

CDR3 amino acids: CASSWGGFGNEQFF. The CDR3 DNA reads as TGCGCCAGCAGCTGGGGGGGCTTTGGCAATGAGCAGTTCTTC. V gene TRBV5-1 combines with J gene TRBJ2-1, with TRBD2 as a possible D gene (7 bases). Germline loops: CDR1 SGHRS, CDR2 YFSETQ. The germline V and J ends were trimmed by 3 bases and 6 bases, with 13 bases remaining between them. The CDR3 totals 14 residues.

This sequence joins TRBV5-1 and TRBJ2-5; 7 bases map to TRBD2. Germline trimming cut 4 bases from V and 1 base from J; bases unmatched to any gene: 4. Germline CDR1 SGHRS, CDR2 YFSETQ. This CDR3 is 14 amino acids long. This CDR3 reads CASSSGGGQETQYF. As DNA, the CDR3 is TGCGCCAGCAGCAGTGGCGGGGGCCAAGAGACCCAGTACTTC.

This chain joins TRBV5-1 and TRBJ2-3, with TRBD1 matching 7 bases. The V segment lost 7 bases and the J segment 3 bases; nucleotides outside the gene matches: 11. The CDR3 spans 15 residues. From germline, CDR1 is SGHRS and CDR2 YFSETQ. The chain's CDR3 is CASDIDPRGTDTQYF. In DNA, the CDR3 is TGCGCCAGCGATATAGACCCCAGGGGGACAGATACGCAGTATTTT.

The V call is TRBV9, the J call TRBJ1-2, with 8 bases identical to TRBD1. The J segment lost 8 bases and the V segment lost 4 bases, leaving 16 bases of the junction unmatched. The germline gives CDR1 SGDLS, CDR2 YYNGEE. This CDR3 region has 16 residues. The CDR3 bases are TGTGCCAGCAGCTCACCGGACAGGGTGGGCCGGGAAGGCTACACCTTC. Protein: CASSSPDRVGREGYTF.

This clone was seen just once. The chain links TRBV6-4 to TRBJ2-3; 9 bases are shared with TRBD2. The junction had 3 bases not matched to a gene; V was cut back by 2 bases and J by 3 bases. This CDR3 spans 15 amino acids. Germline assignment: CDR1 MRHNA and CDR2 SNTAGT. Here the CDR3 reads CASSDGGGATDTQYF. The CDR3 region has the DNA TGTGCCAGCAGTGACGGCGGGGGGGCAACAGATACGCAGTATTTT.

The V gene is TRBV10-3, the J gene TRBJ1-2, with 11 positions matching TRBD1. This CDR3 has 17 residues. V shed 2 bases, J shed 6 bases, and the junction held 11 bases outside the gene matches. CDR1 ENHRY and CDR2 SYGVKD come from the germline V gene. The DNA for the CDR3 is TGTGCCATCAGTGAGGCCTTCTCCGGGACAGGGGGTGATGGCTACACCTTC. Translating it yields CAISEAFSGTGGDGYTF.

The rearrangement uses TRBV7-8 and TRBJ2-7; 8 bases line up with TRBD1. This CDR3 has 15 residues. The V and J ends lost 2 bases and 1 base, in that order; junction bases with no gene match: 4. Germline assignment: CDR1 SGHVS and CDR2 FQNEAQ. Here the CDR3 reads CASSLMGTGSYEQYF. Written as DNA, the CDR3 is TGTGCCAGCAGCTTAATGGGGACAGGTTCCTACGAGCAGTACTTC. Filled out from reference TRBV7-8 and TRBJ2-7, the complete variable domain reads GAGVSQSPRYKVAKRGQDVALRCDPISGHVSLFWYQQALGQGPEFLTYFQNEAQLDKSGLPSDRFFAERPEGSVSTLKIQRTQQEDSAVYLCASSLMGTGSYEQYFGPGTRLTVT.

This chain connects TRBV5-1 to TRBJ2-3; TRBD1 agrees at 11 bases. With V trimmed by 4 bases and J by 4 bases, 2 bases remained unmatched. The CDR3 runs 14 residues. Germline CDR1 and CDR2: SGHRS and YFSETQ. In DNA form, the CDR3 reads TGCGCCAGCAGCGGGACAGGGGGATCAGATACGCAGTATTTT. Protein product: CASSGTGGSDTQYF.

The CDR3 DNA sequence: TGTGCCAGCAGCTTGGATCAGGGGTACTACGAGCAGTACTTC. It encodes CASSLDQGYYEQYF. The gene calls are TRBV5-4 and TRBJ2-7, with a weak D call TRBD1 (6 bases). Germline V gene sequence: CDR1 SGHNT, CDR2 YYREEE (reference sequence). The length of the CDR3 is 14 residues. V dropped 0 bases and J dropped 3 bases, with 10 bases sitting between them. Based on the CDR3 plus reference TRBV5-4 and TRBJ2-7, the full variable domain is ETGVTQSPTHLIKTRGQQVTLRCSSQSGHNTVSWYQQALGQGPQFIFQYYREEENGRGNFPPRFSGLQFPNYSSELNVNALELDDSALYLCASSLDQGYYEQYFGPGTRLTVT.

This chain joins TRBV27 and TRBJ2-7; 7 bases fit TRBD2. CDR1 and CDR2 from the germline V gene are MNHEY and SMNVEV (reference sequence). The ends lost 3 bases at V and 2 bases at J; junction bases unmatched: 10. CDR3 length: 16 residues. The CDR3 DNA is TGTGCCAGCAGTTTTGCGGGGGTCGCAGGCCCCTACGAGCAGTACTTC. Residues: CASSFAGVAGPYEQYF.

The chain has TRBV27 and TRBJ1-1; a weak D match, TRBD1 (5 bases). The germline V gene has CDR1 MNHEY and CDR2 SMNVEV (reference sequence). V lost 6 bases to trimming and J lost 7 bases, with 12 bases between them. The CDR3 has 12 residues. CDR3 in amino acids: CASRQGVSEAFF. The DNA for the CDR3 is TGTGCCAGCAGACAAGGGGTGAGTGAAGCTTTCTTT.

This clone was detected only once. The chain combines TRBV27 with TRBJ2-7; 14 bases map to TRBD2. Per germline, CDR1 MNHEY and CDR2 SMNVEV (reference sequence). The V gene end was trimmed by 3 bases and the J gene end by 5 bases; junction bases not matched to a gene: 6. The CDR3 runs 16 residues. DNA of the CDR3: TGTGCCAGCAGTTTCCTGACTAGCGGGGGGGCGGACGAGCAGTACTTC. Translation: CASSFLTSGGADEQYF.

CDR3 nucleotide sequence: TGTGCCAGCAGCTTAGGAGGAGAGGCTTACTATGGCTACACCTTC. Residues: CASSLGGEAYYGYTF. V gene TRBV7-9 combines with J gene TRBJ1-2; D remains ambiguous. Per germline, CDR1 SEHNR and CDR2 FQNEAQ (reference sequence). This CDR3 is built from 15 residues. Deletions cut 1 base from V and 3 bases from J, with 12 bases between.

The chain's CDR3 is CASSRELMNSPLHF. In DNA form, the CDR3 reads TGTGCCAGTAGCAGGGAATTAATGAATTCACCCCTCCACTTT. The chain employs TRBV19 and TRBJ1-6, with D perhaps matching TRBD1 (5 bases). The CDR3 is 14 residues long. Between the trimmed V and J ends, which lost 6 bases and 7 bases, there was a span of 13 bases. Germline V gene data show CDR1 as LNHDA and CDR2 as SQIVND (reference sequence).

The chain employs TRBV2 and TRBJ1-5; D uncertain. The germline V gene encodes CDR1 SNHLY and CDR2 FYNNEI. V shed 4 bases and J shed 4 bases, with 11 bases lying between them. This CDR3 is 14 amino acids long. CDR3 in DNA: TGTGCCAGCAGTGCCGTGGAGCGGAATCAGCCCCAGCATTTT. Translation gives CASSAVERNQPQHF.

The V gene is TRBV11-2, the J gene TRBJ2-1, with D possibly being TRBD2 (6 bases). This CDR3 is built from 15 residues. Germline CDR1 is SGHAT and CDR2 is FQNNGV. Trimming took off 4 bases at V and 10 bases at J, with 20 bases between the two ends. The DNA of the CDR3 is TGTGCCAGCAGCTACGCCCGGGACTCAGCGTCCGAGCAGTTCTTC. Translation gives CASSYARDSASEQFF.

This chain uses TRBV29-1 with TRBJ2-1; 9 bases align to TRBD1. CDR3 size: 17 residues. Germline V gene data show CDR1 as SQVTM and CDR2 as ANQGSEA. J lost 3 bases, V lost 8 bases, and 17 bases had no gene match. CDR3 region: CSLTGTGSELGYNEQFF. CDR3 DNA sequence: TGCAGCCTTACCGGGACAGGGTCCGAGCTTGGCTACAATGAGCAGTTCTTC.

The J gene is TRBJ1-1, the V gene TRBV19, with 10 bases identical to TRBD1. The junction had 20 bases not matched to a gene; V was cut back by 8 bases and J by 5 bases. CDR1 and CDR2 from the germline V gene are LNHDA and SQIVND (reference sequence). The CDR3 loop spans 18 amino acids. The CDR3 DNA reads as TGTGCCAGTGTACAAGACATCCGTGACAGGGGGCGCCGGACTGAAGCTTTCTTT. This encodes CASVQDIRDRGRRTEAFF.

The chain is built from TRBV5-8 and TRBJ1-2; tentatively, D is TRBD1 (5 bases). Per the germline V gene, CDR1 is SGHTS and CDR2 is YDEGEE. Trimming pared 1 base from V and 12 bases from J, leaving 10 bases between. The CDR3 runs 11 residues. As DNA, the CDR3 is TGTGCCAGCAGCTTGTACAGGACCCACACCTTC. The encoded protein is CASSLYRTHTF.

The chain combines TRBV6-1 with TRBJ1-5, with a possible D match to TRBD1 (5 bases). CDR1 is MNHNS, CDR2 SASEGT, per germline. CDR3 length: 13 residues. V gave up 6 bases and J gave up 4 bases, with 10 bases separating them. CDR3: CASRDMENQPQHF. Written as DNA, the CDR3 is TGTGCCAGCAGGGACATGGAGAATCAGCCCCAGCATTTT.

This chain connects TRBV19 to TRBJ1-1, with a weak D call TRBD1 (6 bases). The germline V gene encodes CDR1 LNHDA and CDR2 SQIVND (reference sequence). The germline V and J ends were trimmed by 3 bases and 4 bases, with 15 bases remaining between them. This CDR3 region has 15 residues. The CDR3 coding sequence is TGTGCCAGTAGTATCTCGGTCGCAGGGGTCACTGAAGCTTTCTTT. This codes for CASSISVAGVTEAFF.

The chain carries TRBV30 and TRBJ1-1; TRBD1 matches at 7 bases. V gave up 7 bases and J gave up 4 bases; unmatched junction bases: 9. This CDR3 region has 13 residues. In germline, CDR1 is GTSNPN, CDR2 SVGIG (reference sequence). CDR3 nucleotide sequence: TGTGCCTTACAGGGGTTCACGGGCACTGAAGCTTTCTTT. Its translation is CALQGFTGTEAFF.